The T cell receptor beta chain under discussion was sequenced for a study of cytomegalovirus exposure and HLA in healthy donors. Libraries were prepared by immunoSEQ multiplex PCR; TCRdb keeps only in-frame clonotypes and omits some of them. The sample holds roughly 80,000 clones; approximately 95% are singletons and the top ten take about 3.3%. The CDR3 is made up of 15 amino acids. Germline V CDR1 and CDR2: MGHRA, YSYEKL. V was clipped by 0 bases and J by 2 bases, with 11 bases between them. This chain uses TRBV4-1 with TRBJ2-7, with D hard to call. Sequences were obtained from PBMCs. The clonotype was recovered from a woman aged 18-29 years in good health and CMV-seropositive. The CDR3 DNA sequence: TGCGCCAGCAGCCAAGATCCGACTCCAGCCTACGAGCAGTACTTC. Protein product: CASSQDPTPAYEQYF.